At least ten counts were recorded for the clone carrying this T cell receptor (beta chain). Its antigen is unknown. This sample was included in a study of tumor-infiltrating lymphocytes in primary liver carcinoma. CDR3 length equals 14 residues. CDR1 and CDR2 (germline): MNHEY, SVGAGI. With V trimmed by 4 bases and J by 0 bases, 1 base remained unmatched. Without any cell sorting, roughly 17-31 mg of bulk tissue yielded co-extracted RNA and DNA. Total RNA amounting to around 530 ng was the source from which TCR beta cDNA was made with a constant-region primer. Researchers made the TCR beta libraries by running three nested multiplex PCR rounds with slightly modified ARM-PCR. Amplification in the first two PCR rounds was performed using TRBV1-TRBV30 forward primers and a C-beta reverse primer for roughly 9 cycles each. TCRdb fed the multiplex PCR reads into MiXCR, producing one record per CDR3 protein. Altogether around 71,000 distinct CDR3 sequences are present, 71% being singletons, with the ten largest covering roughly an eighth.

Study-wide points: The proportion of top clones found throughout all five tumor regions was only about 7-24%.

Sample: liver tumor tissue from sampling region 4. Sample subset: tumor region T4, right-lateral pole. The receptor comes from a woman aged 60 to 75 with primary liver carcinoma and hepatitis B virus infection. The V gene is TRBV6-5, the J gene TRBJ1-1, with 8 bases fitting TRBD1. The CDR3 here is CASSSRGLNTEAFF. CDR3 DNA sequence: TGTGCCAGCAGTTCCAGGGGGCTGAACACTGAAGCTTTCTTT.